Described below is a single TCR beta chain sequence and its context. V shed 0 bases and J shed 0 bases, with 5 bases lying between them. This CDR3 is 15 amino acids long. The germline CDR1 and CDR2 sequences are LGHNA and YSLEER. This record belongs to a study of patients and donors after allogeneic stem cell transplantation. MiXCR, run by TCRdb on the RT-PCR reads, gives a single entry per CDR3 protein. The data contain 400,000 to 500,000 distinct CDR3 sequences, around 16% of them singletons. Specimen: blood, either unsorted or a sorted T cell fraction (not recorded which). This sequence joins TRBV4-3 and TRBJ2-2; D remains ambiguous. The sequence derives from a human donor who was either an allogeneic HSCT recipient or a stem cell or donor lymphocyte infusion donor (not recorded which). It is not recorded whose cells these are; they may come from a transplant donor. CDR3 region: CASSQDRPNTGELFF. DNA of the CDR3: TGCGCCAGCAGCCAAGACAGGCCGAACACCGGGGAGCTGTTTTTT.